The table lists the clone carrying this T cell receptor (beta chain) with a few counts. As yet, its antigen is unknown. Looked up from germline, CDR1 is SGHTA and CDR2 is FQGNSA. Between the trimmed V and J ends, which lost 2 bases and 6 bases, there was a span of 13 bases. The CDR3 length is 14 residues. The data were taken from a study of CD8 T cells in ankylosing spondylitis. The study, taken as a whole, reports: Disease-linked clones reportedly concentrated significantly in matched ankylosing spondylitis synovial fluid. Ankylosing spondylitis blood appeared to carry a characteristic TCR beta motif of roughly eight highly homologous variants.

Library preparation for TCR beta used quantitative 5'-RACE with molecular barcodes. TCRdb reprocessed the 5' RACE reads with MiXCR, giving one entry per CDR3 protein. The sample has 300,000 to 350,000 distinct CDR3 sequences; over 12% are singletons. The sample taken for sequencing was blood, either unsorted or a sorted T cell fraction (not recorded which). This chain connects TRBV7-2 to TRBJ1-1, with D unclear. The sequence was obtained from a male donor with ankylosing spondylitis or in good health (not recorded which). In DNA, the CDR3 is TGTGCCAGCAGCTTAAATAAGGGAGACGCTGAAGCTTTCTTT. Amino acids: CASSLNKGDAEAFF.